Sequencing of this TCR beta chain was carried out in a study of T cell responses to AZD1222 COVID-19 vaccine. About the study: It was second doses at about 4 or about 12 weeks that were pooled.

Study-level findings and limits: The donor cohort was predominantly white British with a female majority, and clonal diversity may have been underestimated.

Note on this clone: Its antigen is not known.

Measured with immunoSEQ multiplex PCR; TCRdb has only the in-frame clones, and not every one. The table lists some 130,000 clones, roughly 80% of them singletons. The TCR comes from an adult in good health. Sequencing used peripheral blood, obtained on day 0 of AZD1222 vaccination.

In DNA form, the CDR3 reads TGTGCCAGCAGGTCAGATGTGAATACGCAGTATTTT. Translation: CASRSDVNTQYF. The chain is built from TRBV6-5 and TRBJ2-3, with unresolved D. This CDR3 has 12 residues. Germline V gene sequence: CDR1 MNHEY, CDR2 SVGAGI. Deletions cut 6 bases from V and 7 bases from J, with 11 bases between.